Described below is a single T cell receptor (beta chain) sequence and its context. Just one base apart from a much larger clone, this may be a read error. This CDR3 is missing its conserved last phenylalanine or tryptophan, likely due to a read error. The record originates from a study of blood T cells in healthy people across ages. A J-beta primer mix and a sample-barcoded 5' primer were used in a second PCR of roughly 6 to 12 cycles. Template switching added a 12-random-nucleotide identifier to every cDNA molecule. TCRdb re-called the 5' RACE reads with MiXCR, one entry per CDR3 protein. The table has some 940,000 distinct CDR3 sequences, about 29% seen once. The CDR3 totals 13 residues. The germline V gene encodes CDR1 KGHSH and CDR2 LQKENI. The same data also went into a second study, on T cells of mothers and their children. That study adds: At a rate of 1.5 ug per 15 ul, cDNA synthesis received all of the extracted RNA. In the second PCR, M1S primer introduced barcodes and 2-4 random bases. Reads obtained per mother exceeded 8.5 million TCR beta CDR3 reads, with a few million obtained per child.

The material sequenced was blood. This clonotype was sampled from a woman aged 40 to 49 in good health. The chain combines TRBV18 with TRBJ2-1; TRBD2 might be the D (5 bases). The end of the DNA fits TRBJ2-7 better, so the J call may be wrong. CDR3 amino acids: CASSPGSTYEQYS. DNA for the CDR3: TGTGCCAGCTCACCAGGGAGTACCTACGAGCAGTACTCC.